This passage covers 2 T cell receptor beta chains from one sample sequenced in a study of spatial heterogeneity in lung cancer (dated by TCRdb to the late 2010s). This specimen's time point label, per the study, means: sample taken at primary tumor resection. TCR sequencing used whole RNA extracted from tumor and nontumor lung tissue, or from cryopreserved PBMC samples, without cell sorting. The library was obtained by 5' RACE. TCRdb names NextSeq 500 as the instrument used. The public reads were reprocessed in TCRdb via fastp at Q25 and MiXCR, keeping in-frame beta chains. Entries that share a CDR3 protein sequence are merged under the most common genes and DNA. The sample table records tens of thousands of distinct CDR3 sequences; around 3.2% of these occur just once. The ten top clones hold 29% of the sample. This material consisted of PBMCs, taken at surgery. Receptor source: a female donor with early-stage non-small cell lung cancer.

This clonotype was found many times. The rearrangement joins TRBV25-1 to TRBJ2-2; 11 bases map to TRBD2. The trim removed 4 bases at V and 6 bases at J, leaving 7 bases unmatched. Germline V gene data show CDR1 as MGHDK and CDR2 as SYGVNS. The CDR3 consists of 16 residues. CDR3 sequence: CASSGTGTSGAGELFF. As DNA, the CDR3 is TGTGCCAGCAGTGGGACCGGGACTAGCGGCGCCGGGGAGCTGTTTTTT.

This clonotype was observed many times. The chain couples TRBV6-1 to TRBJ1-6; no reliable D call. V was shortened by 2 bases and J by 7 bases, with 12 bases between the two germline ends. The germline V gene has CDR1 MNHNS and CDR2 SASEGT. This CDR3 is built from 15 residues. CDR3 sequence (DNA): TGTGCCAGCAGTGAACGGGCAGCCATAAATTCACCCCTCCACTTT. This sequence encodes CASSERAAINSPLHF.